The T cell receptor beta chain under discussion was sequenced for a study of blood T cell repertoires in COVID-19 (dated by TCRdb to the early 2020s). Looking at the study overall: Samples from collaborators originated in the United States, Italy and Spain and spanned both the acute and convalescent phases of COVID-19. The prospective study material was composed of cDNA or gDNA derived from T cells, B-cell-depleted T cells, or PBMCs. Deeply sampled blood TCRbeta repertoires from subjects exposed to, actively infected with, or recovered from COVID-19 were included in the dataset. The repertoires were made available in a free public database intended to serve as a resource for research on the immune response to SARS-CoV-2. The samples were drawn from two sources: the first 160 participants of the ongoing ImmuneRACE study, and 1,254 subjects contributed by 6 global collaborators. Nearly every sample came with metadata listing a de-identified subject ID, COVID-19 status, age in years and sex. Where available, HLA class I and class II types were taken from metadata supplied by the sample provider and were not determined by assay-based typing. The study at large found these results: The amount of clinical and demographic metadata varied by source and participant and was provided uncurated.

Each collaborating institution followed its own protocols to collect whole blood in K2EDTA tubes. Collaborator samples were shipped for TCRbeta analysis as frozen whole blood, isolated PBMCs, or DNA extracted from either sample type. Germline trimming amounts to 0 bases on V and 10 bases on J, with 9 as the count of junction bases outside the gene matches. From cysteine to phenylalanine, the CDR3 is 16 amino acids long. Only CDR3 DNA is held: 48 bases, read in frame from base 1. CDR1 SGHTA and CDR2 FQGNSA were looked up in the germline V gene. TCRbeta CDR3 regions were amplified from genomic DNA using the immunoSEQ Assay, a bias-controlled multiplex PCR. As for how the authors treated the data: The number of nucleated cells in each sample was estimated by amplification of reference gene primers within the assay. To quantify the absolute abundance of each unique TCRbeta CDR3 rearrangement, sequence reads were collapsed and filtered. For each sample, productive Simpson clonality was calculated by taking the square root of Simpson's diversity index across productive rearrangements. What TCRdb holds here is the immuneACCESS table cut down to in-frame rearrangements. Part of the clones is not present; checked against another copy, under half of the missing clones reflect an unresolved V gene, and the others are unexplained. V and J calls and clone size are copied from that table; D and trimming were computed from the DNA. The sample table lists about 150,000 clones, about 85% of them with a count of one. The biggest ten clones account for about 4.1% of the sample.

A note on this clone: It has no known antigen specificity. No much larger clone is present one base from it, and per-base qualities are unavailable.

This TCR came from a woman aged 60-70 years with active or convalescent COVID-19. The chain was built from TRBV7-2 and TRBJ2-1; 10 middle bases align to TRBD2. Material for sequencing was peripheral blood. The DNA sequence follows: TGTGCCAGCAGCTTAGCGCCTAGCGGGGGAGCTGTAGAGCAGTTCTTC. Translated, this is CASSLAPSGGAVEQFF.